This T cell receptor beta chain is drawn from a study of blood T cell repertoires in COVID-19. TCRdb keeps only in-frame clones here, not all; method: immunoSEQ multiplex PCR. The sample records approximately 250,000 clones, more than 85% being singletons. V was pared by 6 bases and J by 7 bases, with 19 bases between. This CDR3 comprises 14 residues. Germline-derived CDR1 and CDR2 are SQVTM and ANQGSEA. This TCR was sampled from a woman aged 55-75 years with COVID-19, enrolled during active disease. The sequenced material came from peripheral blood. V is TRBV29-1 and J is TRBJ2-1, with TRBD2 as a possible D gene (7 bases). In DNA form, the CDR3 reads TGCAGCGTGCGGGGGCCTTTTTTTGATAATGAGCAGTTCTTC. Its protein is CSVRGPFFDNEQFF.